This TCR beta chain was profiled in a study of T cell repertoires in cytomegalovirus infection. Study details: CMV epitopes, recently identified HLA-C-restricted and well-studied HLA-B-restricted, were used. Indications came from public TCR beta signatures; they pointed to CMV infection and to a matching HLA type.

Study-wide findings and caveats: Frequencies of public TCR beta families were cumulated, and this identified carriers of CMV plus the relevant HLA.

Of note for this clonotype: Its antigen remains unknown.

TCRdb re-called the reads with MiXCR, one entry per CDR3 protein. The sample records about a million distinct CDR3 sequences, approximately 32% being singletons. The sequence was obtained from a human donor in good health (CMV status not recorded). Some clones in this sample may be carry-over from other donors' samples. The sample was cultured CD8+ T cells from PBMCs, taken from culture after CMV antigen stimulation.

The CDR3 protein is CASSYSMGRDLQPQHF. The DNA of the CDR3 is TGTGCCAGCAGTTACTCGATGGGCAGGGATCTTCAGCCCCAGCATTTT. The V gene is TRBV6-2 or TRBV6-3, the J gene TRBJ1-5; tentative D call: TRBD1 (5 bases). CDR1 and CDR2 from the germline V gene are MNHEY and SVGEGT. V gave up 0 bases and J gave up 6 bases, with 15 bases separating them. The CDR3 totals 16 residues.